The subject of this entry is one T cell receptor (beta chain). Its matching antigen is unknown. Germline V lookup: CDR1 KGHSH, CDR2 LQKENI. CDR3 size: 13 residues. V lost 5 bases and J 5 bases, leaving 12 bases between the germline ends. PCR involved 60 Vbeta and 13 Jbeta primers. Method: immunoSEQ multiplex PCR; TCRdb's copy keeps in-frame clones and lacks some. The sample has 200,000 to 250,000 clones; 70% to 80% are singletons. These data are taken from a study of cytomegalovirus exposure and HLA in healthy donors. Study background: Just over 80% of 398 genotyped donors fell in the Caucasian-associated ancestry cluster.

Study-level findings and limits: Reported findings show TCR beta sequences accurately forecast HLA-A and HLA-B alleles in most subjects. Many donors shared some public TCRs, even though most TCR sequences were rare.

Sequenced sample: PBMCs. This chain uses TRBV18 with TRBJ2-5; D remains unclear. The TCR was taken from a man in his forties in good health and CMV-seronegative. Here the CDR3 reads CASSNSDGETQYF. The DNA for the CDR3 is TGTGCCAGCTCAAACAGTGATGGGGAGACCCAGTACTTC.